The entry below gives a single TCR beta chain sequence along with its context. Its target is unknown. Drawing of blood for sampling happened at baseline, at cycle 4 day 1, and at cycle 7 day 1. The data derive from a study of OX40 agonist ivuxolimab in advanced cancers. Study background: Three patients, one with hepatocellular carcinoma and two with cutaneous melanoma, responded partially.

Method: immunoSEQ multiplex PCR; TCRdb's copy keeps in-frame clones and lacks some. The table shows over 60,000 clones, with about nine tenths occurring only once. V was pared by 5 bases and J by 5 bases, with 20 bases between. Germline V gene data show CDR1 as KGHSH and CDR2 as LQKENI. CDR3 size: 16 residues. Study-wide results and limits: On average, a greater number of expanded clones characterised CD8+ T cells relative to CD4+.

The gene calls are TRBV18 and TRBJ2-3, with a tentative D call TRBD2 (6 bases). This TCR derives from an adult with an advanced solid tumor such as melanoma, head and neck, liver or kidney cancer. The sample was CD4+ or CD8+ T cells sorted from blood, taken in a trial of the OX40 agonist ivuxolimab. CDR3 DNA sequence: TGTGCCAGCTCATTTAGTCCACCGGGAGTGGAAGATACGCAGTATTTT. As protein: CASSFSPPGVEDTQYF.